The 4 T cell receptor beta chains below all came from one sample that was sequenced in a study of Ad26.COV2.S vaccination and SARS-CoV-2 variants. Clones were sequenced by immunoSEQ multiplex PCR, and TCRdb holds only the in-frame ones, with some missing. The repertoire has 380,000 or so clones, 85% to 90% of them found once; the top ten carry about 4.6%. As for treatment: 15 to 20 received Ad26.COV2.S at low or high dose, single or two shots; a few received placebo; per-sample allocation not given. Sampling occurred on day 63 after the first vaccine or placebo injection. This specimen was peripheral blood, taken in a trial of Ad26.COV2.S vaccine versus placebo. These receptors were obtained from a person aged 18-65 years who received the Ad26.COV2.S COVID-19 vaccine or a placebo.

V gene TRBV7-8 combines with J gene TRBJ2-3, with D possibly being TRBD2 (6 bases). V lost 2 bases and J lost 6, with 18 bases in between. Germline V gives CDR1 SGHVS, CDR2 FQNEAQ. The CDR3 contains 16 residues. The CDR3: CASSLITSSGADTQYF. CDR3 coding DNA: TGTGCCAGCAGCTTAATAACTAGCTCAGGAGCCGATACGCAGTATTTT.

The rearrangement links TRBV4-2 to TRBJ2-2; 9 bases line up with TRBD2. J gave up 0 bases and V 4 bases, and 12 bases lay outside the gene matches. The CDR3 has 19 residues. Germline CDR1 LGHNA, CDR2 YNFKEQ. The CDR3 DNA sequence: TGTGCCAGCAGCCTAGAGATAGGAGCGGGAGGTTCGAACACCGGGGAGCTGTTTTTT. Translated: CASSLEIGAGGSNTGELFF.

The gene calls are TRBV10-1 and TRBJ2-5, with 13 nucleotides matching TRBD2. CDR3 length: 18 residues. Germline V gene data show CDR1 as WNHNN and CDR2 as SYGVQD (reference sequence). The J segment lost 4 bases and the V segment lost 3 bases, leaving 11 bases of the junction unmatched. CDR3 protein: CASSDPGLAGQEGETQYF. As DNA, the CDR3 is TGCGCCAGCAGTGACCCGGGACTAGCGGGACAGGAGGGAGAGACCCAGTACTTC.

The J gene is TRBJ1-6, the V gene TRBV30, with no clear D. Germline CDR1 and CDR2: GTSNPN and SVGIG (reference sequence). The CDR3 covers 13 residues. Trimming stripped 2 bases from V and 8 bases from J, with 10 bases between. CDR3 residues: CAWSNGEDSPLHF. CDR3 nucleotides: TGTGCCTGGAGTAACGGGGAAGATTCACCCCTCCACTTT. The full variable domain, rest sourced from reference TRBV30 and TRBJ1-6, is SQTIHQWPATLVQPVGSPLSLECTVEGTSNPNLYWYRQAAGRGLQLLFYSVGIGQISSEVPQNLSASRPQDRQFILSSKKLLLSDSGFYLCAWSNGEDSPLHFGNGTRLTVT.